A selection of T cell receptor beta chains follows, all from one sample in a study of beta chain features in type 1 diabetes. Clones were sequenced by immunoSEQ multiplex PCR, and TCRdb holds only the in-frame ones, with some missing. The repertoire has approximately 250,000 clones, roughly 25% of them found once; the top ten carry more than 0.009%. What was sequenced was naive CD4+ T cells from blood. The receptors come from a woman aged 30 to 39 with type 1 diabetes. Both conserved end residues are part of each CDR3. Each record gives: V gene, clone size, J gene, D gene, CDR3 DNA, CDR3 protein. The D gene is left open where the match is weak. Part of the rows lack a size; the others show once, few, many or a class for expanded clones.

V gene: TRBV5-4
clone size: few
J gene: TRBJ2-1
D gene: TRBD1
CDR3 DNA: TGTGCCAGCAGCATCCGGACAGGGTACAATGAGCAGTTCTTC
CDR3 protein: CASSIRTGYNEQFF

V gene: TRBV11-2
clone size: NA
J gene: TRBJ1-2
D gene: NA
CDR3 DNA: TGTGCCAGCAGCTTAGTCCCCACAGATGGCTACACCTTC
CDR3 protein: CASSLVPTDGYTF

V gene: TRBV7-8
clone size: NA
J gene: TRBJ1-2
D gene: TRBD1
CDR3 DNA: TGTGCCAGCAGCGAAATTCAGGGGGGCGCCTATGGCTACACCTTC
CDR3 protein: CASSEIQGGAYGYTF

V gene: TRBV30
clone size: once
J gene: TRBJ1-1
D gene: NA
CDR3 DNA: TGTGCCTGGAGTGAACGTGGCACGGAAGCTTTCTTT
CDR3 protein: CAWSERGTEAFF

V gene: TRBV2
clone size: NA
J gene: TRBJ2-5
D gene: TRBD1
CDR3 DNA: TGTGCCGGGGGACAGGTCGAGACCCAGTACTTC
CDR3 protein: CAGGQVETQYF

V gene: TRBV7-8
clone size: NA
J gene: TRBJ2-3
D gene: NA
CDR3 DNA: TGTGCCAGCAGTCCCACAGGGACCAATACGCAGTATTTT
CDR3 protein: CASSPTGTNTQYF

V gene: TRBV28
clone size: NA
J gene: TRBJ1-5
D gene: NA
CDR3 DNA: TGTGCCAGCAGAGGGGGTGAACAGCCCCAGCATTTT
CDR3 protein: CASRGGEQPQHF

V gene: TRBV10-3
clone size: few
J gene: TRBJ1-1
D gene: NA
CDR3 DNA: TGTGCCGGACACAGGGACCTGAACACTGAAGCTTTCTTT
CDR3 protein: CAGHRDLNTEAFF

V gene: TRBV9
clone size: few
J gene: TRBJ2-7
D gene: TRBD2
CDR3 DNA: TGTGCCAGCAGCGTAGGTTCGGGGGGCTACGAGCAGTACTTC
CDR3 protein: CASSVGSGGYEQYF

V gene: TRBV28
clone size: NA
J gene: TRBJ2-3
D gene: TRBD2
CDR3 DNA: TGTGCCAGCAGTTTAGGACTAGCGGGAAGCACAGATACGCAGTATTTT
CDR3 protein: CASSLGLAGSTDTQYF